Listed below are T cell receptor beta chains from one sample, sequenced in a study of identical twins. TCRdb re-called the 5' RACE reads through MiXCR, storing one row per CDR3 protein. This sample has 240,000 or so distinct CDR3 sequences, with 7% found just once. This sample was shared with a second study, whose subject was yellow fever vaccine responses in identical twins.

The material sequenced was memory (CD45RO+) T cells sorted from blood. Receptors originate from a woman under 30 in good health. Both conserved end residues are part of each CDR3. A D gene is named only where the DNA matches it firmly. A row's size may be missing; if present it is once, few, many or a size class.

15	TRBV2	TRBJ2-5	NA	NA	CASSKDRFSSGTQYF	TGTGCCAGCAGCAAGGACCGCTTCTCGTCTGGGACCCAGTACTTC
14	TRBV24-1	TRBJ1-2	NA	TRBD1	CATSDTRTGGGYTF	TGTGCCACCAGTGATACAAGAACAGGGGGTGGCTACACCTTC
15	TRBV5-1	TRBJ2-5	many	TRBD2	CASSPRGSVQETQYF	TGCGCCAGCAGCCCGCGGGGGTCTGTCCAAGAGACCCAGTACTTC
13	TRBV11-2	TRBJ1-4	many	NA	CASSYRQSEKLFF	TGTGCCAGCAGCTACCGACAGAGTGAAAAACTGTTTTTT
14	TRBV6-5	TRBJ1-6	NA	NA	CASSYWQPDSPLHF	TGTGCCAGCAGTTACTGGCAGCCGGATTCACCCCTCCACTTT
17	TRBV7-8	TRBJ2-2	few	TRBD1	CASSFPGQGGWIGELFF	TGTGCCAGCAGCTTCCCGGGACAGGGCGGGTGGATCGGGGAGCTGTTTTTT
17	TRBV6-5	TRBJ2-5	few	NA	CASSSSLTSQGGETQYF	TGTGCCAGCAGTTCCTCTTTGACTAGTCAGGGGGGGGAGACCCAGTACTTC
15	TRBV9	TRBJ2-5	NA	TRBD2	CASSILAGSQETQYF	TGTGCCAGCAGCATTTTAGCGGGATCTCAAGAGACCCAGTACTTC
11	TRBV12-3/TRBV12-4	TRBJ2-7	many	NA	CASSSGPEQYF	TGTGCCAGCAGTTCGGGGCCCGAGCAGTACTTC
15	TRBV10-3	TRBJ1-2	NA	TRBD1	CAIRSGGDSKYGYTF	TGTGCCATCAGGAGTGGAGGGGACAGCAAATATGGCTACACCTTC
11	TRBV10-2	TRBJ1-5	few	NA	CASSETGAQHF	TGCGCCAGCAGTGAAACGGGAGCCCAGCATTTT
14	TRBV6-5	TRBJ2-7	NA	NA	CASSSLVKHYEQYF	TGTGCCAGCAGTTCCTTAGTCAAGCACTACGAGCAGTACTTC
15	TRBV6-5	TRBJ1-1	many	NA	CASSYSRQSNTEAFF	TGTGCCAGCAGTTACTCGAGACAGAGCAACACTGAAGCTTTCTTT
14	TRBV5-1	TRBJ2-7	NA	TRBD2	CASSPSTGGSEQYF	TGCGCCAGCAGCCCATCTACGGGAGGATCCGAGCAGTACTTC
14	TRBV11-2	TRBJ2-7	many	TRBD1	CASSLAGQGYEQYF	TGTGCCAGCAGCTTAGCGGGACAGGGCTACGAGCAGTACTTC
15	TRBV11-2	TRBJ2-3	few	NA	CASSPLGTSTDTQYF	TGTGCCAGCAGCCCCCTCGGGACTAGCACAGATACGCAGTATTTT